Following are 32 T cell receptor beta chains from one sample sequenced in a study of CD8+CD57+ T cells in acquired aplastic anemia. According to the study, genomic DNA was the template for TCR beta VDJ and CDR3 profiling. Each CDR3 protein is one row after TCRdb ran MiXCR on the reads. The data hold some 290,000 distinct CDR3 sequences, with 45% to 70% observed a single time. Sequenced input: sorted CD4+, CD8+, or CD8+CD57+ T cells (not recorded which) from PBMCs. Receptors were obtained from a human donor with severe aplastic anemia or a healthy control (not recorded which).

This chain connects TRBV20-1 to TRBJ2-7; 8 nucleotides agree with TRBD1. The CDR3 consists of 14 residues. The germline gives CDR1 DFQATT, CDR2 SNEGSKA (reference sequence). The junction had 9 bases not matched to a gene; V was cut back by 1 base and J by 7 bases. CDR3 region: CSARVGQGTGEQYF. The CDR3 DNA follows: TGCAGTGCTAGAGTCGGACAGGGAACGGGAGAGCAGTACTTC.

The rearrangement joins TRBV7-3 to TRBJ2-7, with a tentative D call TRBD1 (5 bases). Germline CDR1 is SGHTA and CDR2 is FQGTGA. Trimming removed 4 bases from V and 4 bases from J, with 14 bases in between. The length of the CDR3 is 14 residues. CDR3 region: CASSSSVREYEQYF. In DNA form, the CDR3 reads TGTGCCAGCAGCTCTTCAGTCAGGGAATACGAGCAGTACTTC.

As DNA, the CDR3 is TGTGCCAGCAGTGCTAGCCGCTACAATGAGCAGTTCTTC. It yields the protein CASSASRYNEQFF. The genes are TRBV2 and TRBJ2-1, with D possibly being TRBD2 (5 bases). Germline V gene sequence: CDR1 SNHLY, CDR2 FYNNEI. V was pared by 4 bases and J by 3 bases, with 7 bases between. This CDR3 is 13 amino acids long.

The chain recombines TRBV29-1 with TRBJ1-5; 7 bases align to TRBD1. Losses at the gene ends were 6 bases for V and 4 bases for J; bases not matched to a gene: 9. In germline, CDR1 is SQVTM, CDR2 ANQGSEA. CDR3 length: 14 residues. Written as DNA, the CDR3 is TGCAGCGTAATGACCGGGACAGCGAATCAGCCCCAGCATTTT. It specifies CSVMTGTANQPQHF.

With regard to this clonotype: The junction does not match germline at one end; this may be a read error. V gene TRBV6-5 combines with J gene TRBJ1-3; D gene uncertain. CDR3 length: 12 amino acids. CDR1 and CDR2 from the germline V gene are MNHEY and SVGAGI. In DNA, the CDR3 is TGTGCCAGCAGTTACGGAGGAAGCACCATATATTTT. Encoded protein: CASSYGGSTIYF.

The J gene is TRBJ1-2, the V gene TRBV9; TRBD1 matches 10 bases. J lost 2 bases, V lost 3 bases, and 7 bases had no gene match. This CDR3 spans 16 amino acids. Germline V gene sequence: CDR1 SGDLS, CDR2 YYNGEE. Here the CDR3 reads CASSEGTGALNYGYTF. The CDR3 bases are TGTGCCAGCAGCGAGGGGACAGGGGCCCTAAACTATGGCTACACCTTC.

This clonotype was observed many times. The chain has TRBV20-1 and TRBJ2-1; D might be TRBD1 (6 bases). The V end lost 0 bases, the J end lost 5 bases, and 14 bases lay between the germline ends. Germline lookup yields CDR1 DFQATT and CDR2 SNEGSKA (reference sequence). The CDR3 has 15 amino acids. CDR3: CSARDPWGHNNEQFF. The CDR3, as DNA: TGCAGTGCTAGAGATCCCTGGGGGCACAACAATGAGCAGTTCTTC.

This clonotype was detected ten times or more. This chain uses TRBV4-1 with TRBJ1-4, with 7 bases fitting TRBD1. Germline V gene lookup returns CDR1 MGHRA and CDR2 YSYEKL. The CDR3 contains 13 residues. V was pared by 4 bases and J by 10 bases, with 6 bases of the junction left unmatched. The CDR3 region is CASSLDREGKLFF. The CDR3, as DNA: TGCGCCAGCAGCCTTGACAGGGAAGGAAAACTGTTTTTT.

The chain employs TRBV20-1 and TRBJ1-2; D unclear. Trimming cost V 1 base and J 3 bases, with 15 bases left between them. CDR1 is DFQATT, CDR2 SNEGSKA, per germline (reference sequence). CDR3 length: 15 amino acids. The CDR3 sequence is CSARGEANWDYGYTF. As DNA, the CDR3 is TGCAGTGCTAGAGGCGAGGCCAACTGGGACTATGGCTACACCTTC.

CDR3 nucleotides: TGCAGTGCTTTTAAAGGGGCCCAGTACTTC. Translation: CSAFKGAQYF. The V and J genes are TRBV20-1 and TRBJ2-5, with D maybe TRBD1 (5 bases). The length of the CDR3 is 10 residues. From germline, CDR1 is DFQATT and CDR2 SNEGSKA (reference sequence). V was cut by 5 bases and J by 9 bases, with 10 bases left in between.

The chain uses TRBV14 and TRBJ2-7, with 9 bases lining up with TRBD2. J gave up 7 bases and V 4 bases, and 8 bases lay outside the gene matches. This CDR3 comprises 14 residues. The germline V gene has CDR1 SGHDN and CDR2 FVKESK. This CDR3 reads CASSPIAGVGEQYF. Written as DNA, the CDR3 is TGTGCCAGCAGCCCTATAGCGGGGGTAGGGGAGCAGTACTTC.

The genes are TRBV29-1 and TRBJ2-2, with 10 bases lining up with TRBD1. The CDR3 has 15 amino acids. The J segment lost 6 bases and the V segment lost 7 bases, leaving 11 bases of the junction unmatched. Germline assignment: CDR1 SQVTM and CDR2 ANQGSEA. CDR3 DNA sequence: TGCAGCGCCCTCGGACAGGGGGGGGACGCCGGGGAGCTGTTTTTT. As protein: CSALGQGGDAGELFF.

This rearrangement joins TRBV2 to TRBJ2-3, with TRBD2 identical over 14 bases. The trim removed 11 bases at V and 2 bases at J, leaving 6 bases unmatched. Looked up from germline, CDR1 is SNHLY and CDR2 is FYNNEI. The CDR3 totals 15 residues. This CDR3 reads CAGGLAGGLTDTQYF. CDR3 bases: TGTGCCGGCGGACTAGCGGGAGGACTCACAGATACGCAGTATTTT.

This chain links TRBV7-1 with TRBJ2-7; 11 bases are a match to TRBD2. TRBV7-1 is labeled an ORF, and its function is uncertain. The CDR3 spans 17 residues. Trimming cost V 5 bases and J 2 bases; bases outside gene matches: 11. The DNA for the CDR3 is TGTGCCAGCAGCCGGGGGGGACTAGCGGCGGCAGCCTACGAGCAGTACTTC. It is translated as CASSRGGLAAAAYEQYF.

The V call is TRBV7-3, the J call TRBJ2-7; no clear D gene. Germline V gene lookup returns CDR1 SGHTA and CDR2 FQGTGA. Trimming shortened V by 0 bases and J by 0 bases, and 12 bases separated the two germline ends. The CDR3 has 16 amino acids. CDR3 sequence (DNA): TGTGCCAGCAGCTTAACGGGCACAGCGAGCTCCTACGAGCAGTACTTC. The encoded protein is CASSLTGTASSYEQYF.

V usage is TRBV29-1 and J usage is TRBJ2-3, with TRBD1 matching over 12 bases. With 7 bases clipped from V and 2 bases from J, the junction kept 7 bases outside the gene matches. CDR3 length: 15 amino acids. CDR1 and CDR2 from the germline V gene are SQVTM and ANQGSEA. The CDR3 nucleotides are TGCAGCGGGGGACAGGGGGCTTCGGCCACAGATACGCAGTATTTT. It yields the protein CSGGQGASATDTQYF.

Many counts were recorded for this clonotype. The CDR3 region is CASSSPRTYNSPLHF. The DNA for the CDR3 is TGTGCCAGCAGCTCACCGCGGACCTATAATTCACCCCTCCACTTT. This chain joins TRBV11-2 and TRBJ1-6; no clear D. V dropped 4 bases and J dropped 2 bases, with 9 bases sitting between them. The CDR3 totals 15 residues. CDR1 SGHAT and CDR2 FQNNGV come from the germline V gene.

The sample holds a few counts of this clonotype. The chain couples TRBV7-9 to TRBJ2-3; 11 nucleotides align to TRBD2. The CDR3 contains 16 residues. The junction had 8 bases not matched to a gene; V was cut back by 1 base and J by 8 bases. Germline V lookup: CDR1 SEHNR, CDR2 FQNEAQ (reference sequence). CDR3 in amino acids: CASSLVLAGDIGTQYF. For the CDR3, the DNA is TGTGCCAGCAGCTTAGTACTAGCGGGAGACATTGGTACGCAGTATTTT.

This chain links TRBV28 with TRBJ1-2; 7 bases fit TRBD1. The junction had 11 bases not matched to a gene; V was cut back by 8 bases and J by 8 bases. This CDR3 comprises 13 residues. Germline loops: CDR1 MDHEN, CDR2 SYDVKM. The CDR3: CASGPDYRGGYTF. In DNA, the CDR3 is TGTGCCAGCGGACCAGATTACAGGGGCGGCTACACCTTC.

This clonotype was counted between two and nine times. This rearrangement joins TRBV7-8 to TRBJ2-1, with D perhaps matching TRBD2 (6 bases). Germline values: CDR1 SGHVS, CDR2 FQNEAQ. Trimming took 1 base from V and 6 from J, leaving 10 bases between them. The CDR3 length is 14 residues. The CDR3 sequence is CASSLGNSGNEQFF. The CDR3 nucleotides read TGTGCCAGCAGCTTAGGTAATAGCGGCAATGAGCAGTTCTTC.

The chain combines TRBV10-1 with TRBJ2-4; a possible D gene is TRBD1 (5 bases). This CDR3 region has 17 residues. The germline gives CDR1 WNHNN, CDR2 SYGVQD (reference sequence). The ends were cut back, 2 bases at V and 1 base at J, with 15 bases in the middle. DNA of the CDR3: TGCGCCAGCAGTGAGCCTCCAGGGAAAGGGGCCAAAAACATTCAGTACTTC. This codes for CASSEPPGKGAKNIQYF.

This sequence joins TRBV5-1 and TRBJ2-5, with 11 bases identical to TRBD1. This CDR3 is built from 15 residues. V trimming: 5 bases; J trimming: 4 bases; junction bases outside the gene matches: 7. CDR1 and CDR2 from the germline V gene are SGHRS and YFSETQ. Here the CDR3 reads CASRSGQGAGETQYF. In DNA, the CDR3 is TGCGCCAGCAGGTCCGGACAGGGGGCAGGAGAGACCCAGTACTTC. Filled out from reference TRBV5-1 and TRBJ2-5, the complete variable domain reads KAGVTQTPRYLIKTRGQQVTLSCSPISGHRSVSWYQQTPGQGLQFLFEYFSETQRNKGNFPGRFSGRQFSNSRSEMNVSTLELGDSALYLCASRSGQGAGETQYFGPGTRLLVL.

This chain uses TRBV13 with TRBJ2-7; D assignment may be TRBD1 or TRBD2 (7 bases each). The V gene's germline CDR1 is PRHDT and CDR2 FYEKMQ (reference sequence). V lost 6 bases and J lost 7, with 25 bases in between. CDR3 length: 16 amino acids. The CDR3: CASRSEQGGGTGEQYF. DNA of the CDR3: TGTGCCAGCAGGAGTGAACAGGGAGGGGGCACCGGGGAGCAGTACTTC.

This clonotype was detected many times. The V call is TRBV6-5, the J call TRBJ2-3, with D possibly matching TRBD2 (6 bases). Germline CDR1 is MNHEY and CDR2 is SVGAGI. The V end lost 11 bases, the J end lost 4 bases, and 16 bases lay between the germline ends. This CDR3 is 13 amino acids long. The CDR3 loop is CARCPSGADTQYF. The CDR3 DNA is TGTGCCCGCTGCCCCTCGGGGGCAGATACGCAGTATTTT.

This clonotype was counted ten times or more. This rearrangement joins TRBV5-6 to TRBJ2-5, with D uncertain. From germline, CDR1 is SGHDT and CDR2 YYEEEE. The CDR3 covers 14 residues. V gave up 0 bases and J gave up 2 bases, with 8 bases separating them. In DNA form, the CDR3 reads TGTGCCAGCAGCTTGGGGGTTCGGCAAGAGACCCAGTACTTC. Encoded protein: CASSLGVRQETQYF.

The chain carries TRBV7-9 and TRBJ1-2, with 8 bases aligning to TRBD1. CDR3 length equals 14 residues. V lost 5 bases, J lost 5 bases, and 7 bases stayed unmatched. The germline gives CDR1 SEHNR, CDR2 FQNEAQ (reference sequence). The CDR3 bases are TGTGCCAGCAGCGCCGGGACAGGTGCTTATGGCTACACCTTC. Its translation: CASSAGTGAYGYTF.

This clonotype came up many times. The chain is built from TRBV29-1 and TRBJ2-5; 8 positions agree with TRBD1. Unmatched junction bases numbered 11, after V lost 6 bases and J lost 5 bases. The CDR3 is 14 residues long. CDR1 is SQVTM and CDR2 is ANQGSEA in the germline V gene. The CDR3 bases are TGCAGCGTCCTGAGATTGACAGGGGTCGAGACCCAGTACTTC. Translated: CSVLRLTGVETQYF.

This clonotype was recorded many times. The V gene is TRBV11-2, the J gene TRBJ2-7; possibly TRBD1 for D (6 bases). The germline CDR1 and CDR2 sequences are SGHAT and FQNNGV. Trimming cost V 8 bases and J 4 bases, with 18 bases left between them. The CDR3 loop spans 14 amino acids. The CDR3 sequence is CASRWTDSLYEQYF. CDR3 nucleotides: TGTGCCAGCCGTTGGACAGACTCCCTATACGAGCAGTACTTC.

The sample holds many counts of this clonotype. The chain uses TRBV4-3 and TRBJ1-5; TRBD1 is a possible D gene (5 bases). This CDR3 comprises 14 residues. The germline gives CDR1 LGHNA, CDR2 YSLEER. V was clipped by 0 bases and J by 2 bases, with 5 bases between them. The CDR3 sequence: CASSQEGGNQPQHF. The CDR3 DNA follows: TGCGCCAGCAGCCAAGAAGGGGGCAATCAGCCCCAGCATTTT.

Comment on this clonotype: One end of the junction varies from germline; a read error may be responsible. The chain recombines TRBV9 with TRBJ2-7; TRBD1 matches at 8 bases. CDR3 length: 15 residues. The V gene's germline CDR1 is SGDLS and CDR2 YYNGEE. CDR3 nucleotides: TGTGGCAGCAGCCGCTCGTTCGACAGGGGATACGAGCAGTACTTC. Translation gives CGSSRSFDRGYEQYF.

This rearrangement joins TRBV15 to TRBJ2-5; D is perhaps TRBD2 (7 bases). V was shortened by 3 bases and J by 5 bases, with 16 bases between the two germline ends. Germline-derived CDR1 and CDR2 are LNHNV and YYDKDF (reference sequence). This CDR3 region has 15 residues. CDR3 protein: CATSSNGGAGETQYF. The CDR3 nucleotides read TGTGCCACCAGCAGCAATGGGGGGGCAGGGGAGACCCAGTACTTC. Full variable domain (rest looked up from reference TRBV15 and TRBJ2-5): DAMVIQNPRYQVTQFGKPVTLSCSQTLNHNVMYWYQQKSSQAPKLLFHYYDKDFNNEADTPDNFQSRRPNTSFCFLDIRSPGLGDTAMYLCATSSNGGAGETQYFGPGTRLLVL.

The CDR3 DNA sequence: TGTGCCAGCAGCTTGGGGAGCACTAGCACAGATACGCAGTATTTT. Translated: CASSLGSTSTDTQYF. The genes are TRBV5-8 and TRBJ2-3; D is unresolved. Trimming removed 0 bases from V and 0 bases from J, with 8 bases in between. Germline CDR1 is SGHTS and CDR2 is YDEGEE. CDR3 length equals 15 residues.